The present TCR beta chain was sequenced within a study of T cell responses to AZD1222 COVID-19 vaccine. Data came from immunoSEQ multiplex PCR; TCRdb stores just in-frame clones and leaves some out. The sample contains about 100,000 clones, 88% of which appear only once. The V gene's germline CDR1 is GTSNPN and CDR2 SVGIG (reference sequence). CDR3 length: 13 amino acids. The ends lost 5 bases at V and 7 bases at J; junction bases unmatched: 5. The chain recombines TRBV30 with TRBJ2-2; TRBD1 matches 9 bases. Material: peripheral blood, obtained on day 0 of AZD1222 vaccination. The receptor was derived from an adult in good health. The CDR3 region is CAWAGTGNGELFF. DNA for the CDR3: TGTGCCTGGGCCGGGACAGGGAACGGGGAGCTGTTTTTT.